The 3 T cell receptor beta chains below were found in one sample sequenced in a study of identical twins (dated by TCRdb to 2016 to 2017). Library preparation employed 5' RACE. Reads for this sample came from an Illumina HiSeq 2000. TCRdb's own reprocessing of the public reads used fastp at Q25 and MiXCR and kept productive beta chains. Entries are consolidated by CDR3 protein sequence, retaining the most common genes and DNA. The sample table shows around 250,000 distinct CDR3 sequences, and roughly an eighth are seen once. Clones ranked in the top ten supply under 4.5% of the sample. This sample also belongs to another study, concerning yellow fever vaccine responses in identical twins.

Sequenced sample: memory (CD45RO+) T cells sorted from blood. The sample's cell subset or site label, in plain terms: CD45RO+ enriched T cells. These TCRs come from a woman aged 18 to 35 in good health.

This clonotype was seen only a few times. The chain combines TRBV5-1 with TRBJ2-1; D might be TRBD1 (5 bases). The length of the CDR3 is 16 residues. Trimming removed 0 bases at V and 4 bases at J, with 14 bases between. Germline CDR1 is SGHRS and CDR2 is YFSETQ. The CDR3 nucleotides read TGCGCCAGCAGCTTGGGACAGTCCCTCTCATACAATGAGCAGTTCTTC. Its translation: CASSLGQSLSYNEQFF.

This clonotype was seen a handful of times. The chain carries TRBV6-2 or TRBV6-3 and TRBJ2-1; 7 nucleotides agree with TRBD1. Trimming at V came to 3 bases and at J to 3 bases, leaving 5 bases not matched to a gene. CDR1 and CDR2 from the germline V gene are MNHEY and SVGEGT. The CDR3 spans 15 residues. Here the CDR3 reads CASSYARTGYNEQFF. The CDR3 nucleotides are TGTGCCAGCAGTTATGCTCGGACAGGCTACAATGAGCAGTTCTTC.

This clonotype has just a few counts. The CDR3 region has the DNA TGTGCCAGCTCACCTCTGGACAGGGGTCCATACGAGCAGTACTTC. It codes for CASSPLDRGPYEQYF. This chain joins TRBV18 and TRBJ2-7, with 9 bases lining up with TRBD1. The CDR3 consists of 15 residues. Germline CDR1 is KGHSH and CDR2 is LQKENI. Trimming at V came to 3 bases and at J to 4 bases, leaving 7 bases not matched to a gene.